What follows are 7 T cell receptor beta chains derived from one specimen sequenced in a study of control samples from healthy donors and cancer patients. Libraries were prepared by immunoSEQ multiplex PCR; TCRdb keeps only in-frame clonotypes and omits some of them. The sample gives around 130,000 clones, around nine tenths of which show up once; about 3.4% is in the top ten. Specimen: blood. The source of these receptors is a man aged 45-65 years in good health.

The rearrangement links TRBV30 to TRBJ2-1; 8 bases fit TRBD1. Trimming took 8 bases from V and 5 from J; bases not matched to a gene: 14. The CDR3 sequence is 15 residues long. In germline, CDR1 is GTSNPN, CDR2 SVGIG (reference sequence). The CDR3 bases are TGTGCCGTGCCTTCAGGGGGCTCTATGAACAATGAGCAGTTCTTC. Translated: CAVPSGGSMNNEQFF.

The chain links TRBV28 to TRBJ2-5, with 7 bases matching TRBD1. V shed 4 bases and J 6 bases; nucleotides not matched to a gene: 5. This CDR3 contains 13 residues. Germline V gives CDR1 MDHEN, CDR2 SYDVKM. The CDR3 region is CASSSGQHKTQYF. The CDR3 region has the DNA TGTGCCAGCAGTTCGGGACAGCACAAGACCCAGTACTTC.

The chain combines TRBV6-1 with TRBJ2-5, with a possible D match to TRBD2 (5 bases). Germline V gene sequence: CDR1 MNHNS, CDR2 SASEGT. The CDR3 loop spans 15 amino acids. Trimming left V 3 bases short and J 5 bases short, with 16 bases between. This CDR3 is CASSDLPGGWETQYF. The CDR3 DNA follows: TGTGCCAGCAGTGACCTTCCAGGAGGTTGGGAGACCCAGTACTTC.

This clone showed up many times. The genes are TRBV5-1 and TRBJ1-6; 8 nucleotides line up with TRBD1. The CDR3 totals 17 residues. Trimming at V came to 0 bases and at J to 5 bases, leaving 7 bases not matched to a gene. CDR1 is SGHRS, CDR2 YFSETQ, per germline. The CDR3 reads CASSLVEATGDNSPLHF. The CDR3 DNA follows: TGCGCCAGCAGCTTGGTAGAGGCGACAGGGGATAATTCACCCCTCCACTTT. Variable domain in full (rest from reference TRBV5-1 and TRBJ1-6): KAGVTQTPRYLIKTRGQQVTLSCSPISGHRSVSWYQQTPGQGLQFLFEYFSETQRNKGNFPGRFSGRQFSNSRSEMNVSTLELGDSALYLCASSLVEATGDNSPLHFGNGTRLTVT.

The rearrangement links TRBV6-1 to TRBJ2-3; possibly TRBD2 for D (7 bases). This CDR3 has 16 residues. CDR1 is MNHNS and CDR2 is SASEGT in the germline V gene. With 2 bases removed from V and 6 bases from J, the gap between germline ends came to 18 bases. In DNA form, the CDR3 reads TGTGCCAGCAGTGAATGGGGGGGCCTTGACGACGATACGCAGTATTTT. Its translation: CASSEWGGLDDDTQYF.

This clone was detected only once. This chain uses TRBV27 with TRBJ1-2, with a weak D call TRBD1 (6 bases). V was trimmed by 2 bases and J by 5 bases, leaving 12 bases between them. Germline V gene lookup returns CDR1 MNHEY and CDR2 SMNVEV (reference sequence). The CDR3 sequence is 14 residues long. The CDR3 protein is CASSLRGIGYGYTF. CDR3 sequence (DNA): TGTGCCAGCAGTTTAAGGGGGATCGGGTATGGCTACACCTTC.

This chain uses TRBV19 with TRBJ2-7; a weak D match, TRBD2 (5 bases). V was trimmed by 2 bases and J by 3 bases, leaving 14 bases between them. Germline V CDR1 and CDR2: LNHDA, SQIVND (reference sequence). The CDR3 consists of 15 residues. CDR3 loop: CASSIFGGAVYEQYF. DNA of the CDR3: TGTGCCAGTAGTATATTTGGAGGTGCCGTCTACGAGCAGTACTTC.